This entry features one T cell receptor (beta chain) sequence. Using its own MiXCR run on the RT-PCR reads, TCRdb lists one record per CDR3 protein. The sample carries more than 600,000 distinct CDR3 sequences, more than 13% recorded once. The sequence was obtained from a female donor in good health, serving as a healthy control. Sequencing used memory CD4+ T cells from blood.

The CDR3 bases are TGCGCCAGCAGCTTGGAGAGGGCTAATGAAAAACTGTTTTTT. This translates into CASSLERANEKLFF. This chain uses TRBV5-1 with TRBJ1-4; D is unclear. The CDR3 contains 14 residues. Per the germline V gene, CDR1 is SGHRS and CDR2 is YFSETQ. The V end was cut by 0 bases, the J end by 3 bases, with 6 bases between. Variable domain in full (rest from reference TRBV5-1 and TRBJ1-4): KAGVTQTPRYLIKTRGQQVTLSCSPISGHRSVSWYQQTPGQGLQFLFEYFSETQRNKGNFPGRFSGRQFSNSRSEMNVSTLELGDSALYLCASSLERANEKLFFGSGTQLSVL.